What follows are 17 T cell receptor beta chains derived from one specimen sequenced in a study of graft-versus-host responses after intestinal transplantation. Assay used: immunoSEQ multiplex PCR; TCRdb lists only in-frame clones, some missing. The sample shows 80,000 to 100,000 clones, less than 95% of them seen only once. These receptors are not linked to any known antigen. This material consisted of unstimulated CD8+ T cells sorted from spleen or lymph node cells, taken before transplant. Receptors were obtained from a human donor who was the organ donor for an intestinal transplant.

The CDR3 region has the DNA TGTGCCAGCAGTTTTTGGGGGGCGAACACCGGGGAGCTGTTTTTT. Protein product: CASSFWGANTGELFF. The chain couples TRBV28 to TRBJ2-2; a possible D gene is TRBD2 (6 bases). The CDR3 is 15 amino acids. With 3 bases removed from V and 0 bases from J, the gap between germline ends came to 8 bases. The germline CDR1 and CDR2 sequences are MDHEN and SYDVKM.

Only a few counts were recorded for this clone. The V and J genes are TRBV29-1 and TRBJ2-7; D is unresolved. CDR3 length equals 12 residues. Germline V gives CDR1 SQVTM, CDR2 ANQGSEA. The V end was cut by 4 bases, the J end by 2 bases, with 9 bases between. DNA of the CDR3: TGCAGCGTTGCTCAGGTACCCTACGAGCAGTACTTC. This encodes CSVAQVPYEQYF.

The chain is built from TRBV27 and TRBJ1-4, with D possibly being TRBD1 (5 bases). Germline assignment: CDR1 MNHEY and CDR2 SMNVEV (reference sequence). The germline V and J ends were trimmed by 2 bases and 8 bases, with 15 bases remaining between them. The CDR3 has 15 amino acids. The chain's CDR3 is CASSLVQGGIEKLFF. CDR3 sequence (DNA): TGTGCCAGCAGTTTAGTCCAGGGAGGCATCGAAAAACTGTTTTTT. Full variable domain (remainder filled in from reference TRBV27 and TRBJ1-4): EAQVTQNPRYLITVTGKKLTVTCSQNMNHEYMSWYRQDPGLGLRQIYYSMNVEVTDKGDVPEGYKVSRKEKRNFPLILESPSPNQTSLYFCASSLVQGGIEKLFFGSGTQLSVL.

The chain has TRBV30 and TRBJ1-5; D uncertain. Germline V gene lookup returns CDR1 GTSNPN and CDR2 SVGIG (reference sequence). The V end lost 1 base, the J end lost 1 base, and 11 bases lay between the germline ends. The CDR3 is 15 amino acids. CDR3 loop: CAWSENQRSNQPQHF. The CDR3, as DNA: TGTGCCTGGAGTGAAAACCAGAGGAGCAATCAGCCCCAGCATTTT.

This rearrangement joins TRBV2 to TRBJ2-3; 13 nucleotides agree with TRBD2. The CDR3 sequence is 16 residues long. V was clipped by 6 bases and J by 2 bases; unmatched bases: 5. The germline CDR1 and CDR2 sequences are SNHLY and FYNNEI. The CDR3 spells CASSGLAGDHTDTQYF. DNA for the CDR3: TGTGCCAGCAGCGGACTAGCGGGAGACCACACAGATACGCAGTATTTT.

The table lists this clone with a few counts. The rearrangement joins TRBV4-2 to TRBJ2-7; D is ambiguous. The CDR3 sequence is 15 residues long. Germline V gene lookup returns CDR1 LGHNA and CDR2 YNFKEQ. Trimming took off 0 bases at V and 0 bases at J, with 9 bases between the two ends. CDR3 coding DNA: TGTGCCAGCAGCCAAGATGACTCAAGCTCCTACGAGCAGTACTTC. Translating it yields CASSQDDSSSYEQYF.

CDR3 DNA: TGTGCTTATTGTGCCCTAAGGGGTAGCGGGGAGCACCATGAGCAGTTCTTC. This encodes CAYCALRGSGEHHEQFF. The chain employs TRBV2 and TRBJ2-1; TRBD2 matches 8 bases. This CDR3 spans 17 amino acids. The V gene's germline CDR1 is SNHLY and CDR2 FYNNEI.

The chain couples TRBV27 to TRBJ2-3; D is perhaps TRBD2 (5 bases). CDR3 length: 13 residues. The V gene lost 6 bases and the J gene lost 5 bases, with 12 bases spanning the gap. The germline CDR1 and CDR2 sequences are MNHEY and SMNVEV (reference sequence). For the CDR3, the DNA is TGTGCCAGCAGCACGTCCCGGGAAGATACGCAGTATTTT. It translates to CASSTSREDTQYF.

The V call is TRBV5-4, the J call TRBJ1-1, with TRBD1 matching over 7 bases. CDR3 size: 15 residues. J lost 2 bases, V lost 4 bases, and 8 bases had no gene match. CDR1 is SGHNT and CDR2 is YYREEE in the germline V gene (reference sequence). This CDR3 is CASSPGQALNTEAFF. CDR3 coding DNA: TGTGCCAGCAGCCCAGGACAGGCGCTCAACACTGAAGCTTTCTTT.

The chain employs TRBV6-1 and TRBJ2-4; 9 nucleotides agree with TRBD2. The V segment lost 6 bases and the J segment 7 bases; nucleotides outside the gene matches: 10. The germline V gene encodes CDR1 MNHNS and CDR2 SASEGT. This CDR3 spans 15 amino acids. This chain's CDR3 is CASSPGGGGGNIQYF. The CDR3 coding sequence is TGTGCCAGCAGCCCCGGGGGCGGGGGGGGGAACATTCAGTACTTC.

This clone showed up just once. The junction departs from germline at one end; a sequencing error may be responsible. The chain has TRBV11-2 and TRBJ1-6; no firm D call. This CDR3 spans 15 amino acids. In germline, CDR1 is SGHAT, CDR2 FQNNGV. The CDR3 DNA reads as TGTGCCAGCAGCCGGGCGGGCTCCGATAATTCACCCCTCCACTTT. This sequence encodes CASSRAGSDNSPLHF.

Comments on this clone: One junction end does not reproduce the germline sequence, and a read error may be involved. V usage is TRBV7-7 and J usage is TRBJ2-1; 12 bases are a match to TRBD2. The CDR3 is made up of 16 amino acids. Germline-derived CDR1 and CDR2 are SSHAT and FNYEAQ (reference sequence). CDR3 in amino acids: CASSPSLAGGPGEQFF. The CDR3 DNA reads as TGTGCTAGCAGCCCATCTCTAGCGGGAGGGCCCGGTGAGCAGTTCTTC. The whole variable domain, filled in from reference TRBV7-7 and TRBJ2-1, reads GAGVSQSPRYKVTKRGQDVTLRCDPISSHATLYWYQQALGQGPEFLTYFNYEAQPDKSGLPSDRFSAERPEGSISTLTIQRTEQRDSAMYRCASSPSLAGGPGEQFFGPGTRLTVL.

In its sample, this clone was seen once. This chain's CDR3 is CASSYVAGGTEAFF. The DNA for the CDR3 is TGTGCCAGCAGTTACGTGGCAGGTGGGACTGAAGCTTTCTTT. The V gene is TRBV6-5, the J gene TRBJ1-1; D not certain. Germline values: CDR1 MNHEY, CDR2 SVGAGI. The CDR3 has 14 residues. The V gene lost 2 bases and the J gene lost 5 bases, with 12 bases spanning the gap.

The V and J genes are TRBV7-2 and TRBJ2-6; unclear D gene. V was cut by 5 bases and J by 4 bases, with 3 bases left in between. Germline CDR1 and CDR2: SGHTA and FQGNSA. This CDR3 is 12 amino acids long. This CDR3 reads CASSPGANVLTF. CDR3 coding DNA: TGTGCCAGCAGCCCGGGGGCCAACGTCCTGACTTTC.

The rearrangement links TRBV11-2 to TRBJ2-3; the match to TRBD2 covers 9 bases. This CDR3 region has 16 residues. With 5 bases clipped from V and 0 bases from J, the junction kept 6 bases outside the gene matches. Germline V gene lookup returns CDR1 SGHAT and CDR2 FQNNGV. Here the CDR3 DNA reads TGTGCCAGCAGCGAGGGACTAGCCCCTAGCACAGATACGCAGTATTTT. Its translation is CASSEGLAPSTDTQYF. Full variable domain (missing parts from reference TRBV11-2 and TRBJ2-3): EAGVAQSPRYKIIEKRQSVAFWCNPISGHATLYWYQQILGQGPKLLIQFQNNGVVDDSQLPKDRFSAERLKGVDSTLKIQPAKLEDSAVYLCASSEGLAPSTDTQYFGPGTRLTVL.

The chain employs TRBV18 and TRBJ2-1; 7 bases line up with TRBD2. CDR1 is KGHSH, CDR2 LQKENI, per germline. The CDR3 is made up of 14 amino acids. V shed 2 bases, J shed 7 bases, and the junction held 5 bases outside the gene matches. This CDR3 reads CASSPTGGSNEQFF. The DNA for the CDR3 is TGTGCCAGCTCACCAACGGGCGGGAGTAATGAGCAGTTCTTC. The whole variable domain, remainder taken from reference TRBV18 and TRBJ2-1, is NAGVMQNPRHLVRRRGQEARLRCSPMKGHSHVYWYRQLPEEGLKFMVYLQKENIIDESGMPKERFSAEFPKEGPSILRIQQVVRGDSAAYFCASSPTGGSNEQFFGPGTRLTVL.

The V and J genes are TRBV28 and TRBJ2-5; the match to TRBD1 covers 8 bases. Germline lookup yields CDR1 MDHEN and CDR2 SYDVKM. CDR3 size: 14 residues. Germline trimming cut 5 bases from V and 5 bases from J; bases unmatched to any gene: 7. CDR3 sequence: CASSRTGTWETQYF. The DNA for the CDR3 is TGTGCCAGCAGTCGGACAGGGACGTGGGAGACCCAGTACTTC.